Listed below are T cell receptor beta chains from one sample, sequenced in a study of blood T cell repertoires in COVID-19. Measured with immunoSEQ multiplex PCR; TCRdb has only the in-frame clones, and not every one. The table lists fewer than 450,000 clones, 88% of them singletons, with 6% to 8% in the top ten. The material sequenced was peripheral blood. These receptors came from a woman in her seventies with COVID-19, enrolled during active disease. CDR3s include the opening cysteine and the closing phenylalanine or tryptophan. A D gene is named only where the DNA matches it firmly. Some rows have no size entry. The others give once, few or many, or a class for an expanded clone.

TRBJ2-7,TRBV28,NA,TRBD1,CASENDRVRVEQYF,TGTGCCAGCGAAAACGACAGGGTCCGGGTCGAGCAGTACTTC
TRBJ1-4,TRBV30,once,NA,CAWSVGDNIEKLFF,TGTGCCTGGAGTGTAGGGGACAACATTGAAAAACTGTTTTTT
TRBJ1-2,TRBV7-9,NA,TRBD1,CASSPLGQANVYGYTF,TGTGCCAGCAGCCCGTTAGGACAGGCGAACGTCTATGGCTACACCTTC
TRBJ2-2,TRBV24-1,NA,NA,CATSGGVANTGELFF,TGTGCCACCAGTGGCGGCGTTGCGAACACCGGGGAGCTGTTTTTT
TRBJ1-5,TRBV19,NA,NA,CASSIMRGQPQHF,TGTGCCAGTAGTATAATGCGCGGTCAGCCCCAGCATTTT
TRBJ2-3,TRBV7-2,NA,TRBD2,CASSPLTSGSSTDTQYF,TGTGCCAGCAGCCCACTGACTAGCGGCTCTAGCACAGATACGCAGTATTTT
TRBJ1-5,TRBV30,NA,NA,CAWSRSGNQPQHF,TGTGCCTGGAGCCGGTCGGGCAATCAGCCCCAGCATTTT
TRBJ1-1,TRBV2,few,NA,CASGPGRTEAFF,TGTGCCAGCGGGCCAGGGAGGACTGAAGCTTTCTTT
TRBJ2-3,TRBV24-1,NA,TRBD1,CATSDRGNRDTQYF,TGTGCCACCAGTGACAGGGGGAATCGAGATACGCAGTATTTT
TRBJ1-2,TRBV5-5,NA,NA,CASSFQGYGYTF,TGTGCCAGCAGCTTTCAGGGGTATGGCTACACCTTC
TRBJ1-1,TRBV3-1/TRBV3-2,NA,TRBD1,CASSSRQGAEAFF,TGTGCCAGCAGCTCTAGACAGGGAGCTGAAGCTTTCTTT
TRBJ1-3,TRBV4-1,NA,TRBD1,CASSPSTGTDTIYF,TGCGCCAGCAGCCCATCGACAGGGACGGACACCATATATTTT
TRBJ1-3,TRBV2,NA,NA,CASSDSLWGNTIYF,TGTGCCAGCTCCGACAGTCTCTGGGGAAACACCATATATTTT
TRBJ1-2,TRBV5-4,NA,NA,CASSLVPTGSNYGYTF,TGTGCCAGCAGCTTGGTCCCGACGGGATCCAACTATGGCTACACCTTC
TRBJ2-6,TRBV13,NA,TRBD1,CASSSGQGPGANVLTF,TGTGCCAGCAGCTCAGGACAGGGTCCGGGGGCCAACGTCCTGACTTTC
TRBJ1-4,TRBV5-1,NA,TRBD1,CAGRTGAPTNEKLFF,TGCGCCGGACGGACAGGGGCGCCAACTAATGAAAAACTGTTTTTT
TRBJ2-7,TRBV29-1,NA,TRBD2,CSVTGLADEQYF,TGCAGCGTTACCGGACTAGCGGACGAGCAGTACTTC
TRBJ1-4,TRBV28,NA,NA,CASSLLEKLFF,TGTGCCAGCAGTTTACTTGAAAAACTGTTTTTT
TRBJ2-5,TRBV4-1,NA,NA,CASSQVPQETQYF,TGCGCCAGCAGCCAAGTTCCGCAAGAGACCCAGTACTTC
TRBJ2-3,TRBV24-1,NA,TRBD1,CATSDWTGSTDTQYF,TGTGCCACCAGTGATTGGACAGGTAGCACAGATACGCAGTATTTT
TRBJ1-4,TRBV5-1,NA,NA,CASSLGYQATATNEKLFF,TGCGCCAGCAGCTTGGGGTACCAGGCGACAGCAACTAATGAAAAACTGTTTTTT
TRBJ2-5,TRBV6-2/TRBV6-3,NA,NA,CASSYDAGQETQYF,TGTGCCAGCAGTTACGACGCGGGGCAAGAGACCCAGTACTTC
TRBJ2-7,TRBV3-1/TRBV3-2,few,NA,CASSQELLFRTGMNEQYF,TGTGCCAGCAGCCAAGAATTGCTGTTTAGAACAGGGATGAACGAGCAGTACTTC
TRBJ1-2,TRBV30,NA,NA,CAWSGGGIGGYTF,TGTGCCTGGAGTGGCGGGGGTATTGGTGGCTACACCTTC
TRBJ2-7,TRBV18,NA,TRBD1,CASSPDRSYEQYF,TGTGCCAGCTCACCGGACAGGAGCTACGAGCAGTACTTC
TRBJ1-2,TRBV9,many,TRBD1,CASSSNRGGYTF,TGTGCCAGCAGCTCGAACAGGGGTGGCTACACCTTC
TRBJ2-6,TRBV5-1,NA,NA,CASRVGHRDFGANVLTF,TGCGCCAGCAGGGTGGGACATCGGGATTTTGGGGCCAACGTCCTGACTTTC
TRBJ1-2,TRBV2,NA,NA,CASSQQGNYGYTF,TGTGCCAGCAGTCAGCAGGGAAACTATGGCTACACCTTC
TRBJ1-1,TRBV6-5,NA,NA,CASSTQYEAFF,TGTGCCAGCAGTACACAGTACGAAGCTTTCTTT
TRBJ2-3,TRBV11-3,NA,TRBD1,CASSRQGATDTQYF,TGTGCCAGCAGCAGACAGGGGGCTACAGATACGCAGTATTTT
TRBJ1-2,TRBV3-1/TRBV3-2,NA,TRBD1,CASSRLDRDGYTF,TGTGCCAGCAGCCGTCTAGACAGGGATGGCTACACCTTC
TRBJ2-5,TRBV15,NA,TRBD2,CATSRGGLAAQETQYF,TGTGCCACCAGCAGGGGGGGACTAGCGGCTCAAGAGACCCAGTACTTC
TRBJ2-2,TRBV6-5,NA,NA,CASSQTPNTGELFF,TGTGCCAGCAGCCAGACACCGAACACCGGGGAGCTGTTTTTT
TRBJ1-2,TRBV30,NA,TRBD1,CAWSETGDYGYTF,TGTGCCTGGAGTGAGACAGGGGACTATGGCTACACCTTC
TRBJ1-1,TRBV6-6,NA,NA,CASSYARGVTEAFF,TGTGCCAGCAGTTACGCTCGGGGGGTCACTGAAGCTTTCTTT
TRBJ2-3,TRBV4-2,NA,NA,CASSQGLASTDTQYF,TGTGCCAGCAGCCAAGGGCTAGCCTCGACAGATACGCAGTATTTT
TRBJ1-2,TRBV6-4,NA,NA,CASSELRLRNYGYTF,TGTGCCAGCAGTGAATTGAGGTTACGGAACTATGGCTACACCTTC
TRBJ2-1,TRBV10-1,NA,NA,CASSEIVAPSDEQFF,TGCGCCAGCAGTGAGATCGTAGCACCCTCGGATGAGCAGTTCTTC
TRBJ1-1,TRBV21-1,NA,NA,CASSSQGRAFF,TGTGCCAGCAGCAGTCAGGGGAGAGCTTTCTTT
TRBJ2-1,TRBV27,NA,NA,CASSSPGTSAFEQFF,TGTGCCAGCAGTTCACCCGGGACTTCCGCTTTTGAGCAGTTCTTC
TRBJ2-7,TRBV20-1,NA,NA,CSASGGTGNRGEQYF,TGCAGTGCTAGTGGCGGGACGGGGAACCGGGGCGAGCAGTACTTC
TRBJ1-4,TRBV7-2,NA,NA,CASSLEVGVEKLFF,TGTGCCAGCAGCTTAGAAGTAGGGGTCGAAAAACTGTTTTTT
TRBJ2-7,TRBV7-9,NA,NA,CASSLIGAYEQYF,TGTGCCAGCAGCTTAATAGGGGCCTACGAGCAGTACTTC
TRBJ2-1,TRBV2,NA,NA,CASSLSNEQFF,TGTGCCAGCTCTTTATCCAATGAGCAGTTCTTC
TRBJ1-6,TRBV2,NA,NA,CASNDESPLHF,TGTGCCAGCAATGACGAGTCACCCCTCCACTTT
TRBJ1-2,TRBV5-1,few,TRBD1,CASSPREGASGYTF,TGCGCCAGCAGCCCTCGGGAGGGGGCGAGTGGCTACACCTTC
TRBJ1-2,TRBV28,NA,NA,CASSLTGDNYGYTF,TGTGCCAGCAGTTTAACAGGAGACAACTATGGCTACACCTTC
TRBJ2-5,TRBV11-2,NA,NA,CASSSDRPGETQYF,TGTGCCAGCAGTAGCGACAGGCCGGGGGAGACCCAGTACTTC
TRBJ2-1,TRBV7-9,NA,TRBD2,CASSPTSDYNEQFF,TGTGCCAGCAGCCCGACTAGCGACTACAATGAGCAGTTCTTC
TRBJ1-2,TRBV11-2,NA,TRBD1,CASSLDRDYGYTF,TGTGCCAGCAGCTTGGACAGGGACTATGGCTACACCTTC
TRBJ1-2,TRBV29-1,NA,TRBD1,CSLEGDRDGYTF,TGCAGCCTTGAGGGGGACAGGGACGGCTACACCTTC
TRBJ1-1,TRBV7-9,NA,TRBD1,CASSVGTEQGSAFF,TGTGCCAGCAGCGTCGGGACAGAACAAGGGTCAGCTTTCTTT
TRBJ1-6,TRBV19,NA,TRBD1,CASSSPDRADNSPLHF,TGTGCCAGTAGTTCCCCGGACAGGGCCGATAATTCACCCCTCCACTTT
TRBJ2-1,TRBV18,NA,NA,CASSPSLYEQFF,TGTGCCAGCTCACCCTCGTTGTATGAGCAGTTCTTC
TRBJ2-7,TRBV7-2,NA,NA,CASSGTQPYEQYF,TGTGCCAGCAGCGGGACTCAACCCTACGAGCAGTACTTC
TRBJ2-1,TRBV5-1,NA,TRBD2,CASSLGLAGDHRAGNEQFF,TGCGCCAGCAGCTTGGGGCTAGCGGGGGACCACAGGGCGGGCAATGAGCAGTTCTTC
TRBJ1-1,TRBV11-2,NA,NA,CASSLTGNTEAFF,TGTGCCAGCAGCTTAACCGGGAACACTGAAGCTTTCTTT
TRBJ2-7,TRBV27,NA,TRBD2,CASRRGDYSYEQYF,TGTGCCAGCAGGCGGGGGGATTACTCCTACGAGCAGTACTTC
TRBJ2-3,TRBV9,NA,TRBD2,CASSLSAGLAGTSTDTQYF,TGTGCCAGCAGCCTTAGCGCAGGACTAGCGGGGACTAGCACAGATACGCAGTATTTT